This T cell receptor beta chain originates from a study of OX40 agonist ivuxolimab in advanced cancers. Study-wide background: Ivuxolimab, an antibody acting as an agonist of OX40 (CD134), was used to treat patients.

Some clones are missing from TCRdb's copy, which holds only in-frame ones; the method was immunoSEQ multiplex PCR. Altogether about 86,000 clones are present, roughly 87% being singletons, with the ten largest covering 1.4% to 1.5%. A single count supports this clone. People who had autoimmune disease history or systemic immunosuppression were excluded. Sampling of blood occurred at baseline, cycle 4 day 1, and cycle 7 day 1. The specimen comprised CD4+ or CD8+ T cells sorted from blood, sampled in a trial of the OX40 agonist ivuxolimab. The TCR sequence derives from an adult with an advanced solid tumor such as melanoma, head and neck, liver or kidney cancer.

Written as DNA, the CDR3 is TGTGCCACCAGCAATCCTGTCGAGCGAAGTCCTCGTGGGCTACAGTTGGTGACAGATACGCAGTATTTT. Translating it yields CATSNPVERSPRGLQLVTDTQYF. This chain joins TRBV15 and TRBJ2-3; no definite D call. The CDR3 is 23 residues long. Germline CDR1 reads LNHNV; CDR2 reads YYDKDF (reference sequence). Between the trimmed V and J ends, which lost 4 bases and 3 bases, there was a span of 38 bases.